This T cell receptor (beta chain) emerged from a study of cytomegalovirus exposure and HLA in healthy donors. Study as a whole: In terms of ancestry, the Caucasian-associated cluster contained around four fifths of the approximately 420 genotyped donors. Overall study results and limits: Later, an analysis showed that TCR beta chains associated with HLA were more clonally expanded than others that were equally common.

Turning to this clone: The antigen is unknown.

The CDR3 is made up of 12 amino acids. The V and J ends lost 0 bases and 7 bases respectively, with 7 bases between them. Germline-derived CDR1 and CDR2 are GTSNPN and SVGIG (reference sequence). The PCR was carried out with 60 Vbeta primers and 13 Jbeta primers. Sequencing was performed with immunoSEQ multiplex PCR; in TCRdb, only in-frame clones are kept and a portion is missing. In all, the sample yields roughly 90,000 clones. The TCR sequence derives from a man in his forties or fifties in good health and CMV-seropositive. Source material: PBMCs. The chain combines TRBV30 with TRBJ1-5; D is unresolved. CDR3 sequence reads: CAWSVQAQPQHF. The CDR3 coding sequence is TGTGCCTGGAGTGTGCAGGCCCAGCCCCAGCATTTT.